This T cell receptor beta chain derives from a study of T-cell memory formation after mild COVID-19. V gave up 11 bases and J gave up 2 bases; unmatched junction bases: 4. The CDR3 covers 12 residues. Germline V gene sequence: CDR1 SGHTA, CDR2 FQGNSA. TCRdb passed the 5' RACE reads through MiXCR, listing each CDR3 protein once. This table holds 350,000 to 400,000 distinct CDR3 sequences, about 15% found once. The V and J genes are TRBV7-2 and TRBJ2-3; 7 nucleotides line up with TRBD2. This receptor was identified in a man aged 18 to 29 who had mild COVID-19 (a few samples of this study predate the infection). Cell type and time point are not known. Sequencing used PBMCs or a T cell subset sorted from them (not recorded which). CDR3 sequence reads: CASGLVTDTQYF. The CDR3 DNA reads TGTGCCTCTGGACTAGTCACAGATACGCAGTATTTT.